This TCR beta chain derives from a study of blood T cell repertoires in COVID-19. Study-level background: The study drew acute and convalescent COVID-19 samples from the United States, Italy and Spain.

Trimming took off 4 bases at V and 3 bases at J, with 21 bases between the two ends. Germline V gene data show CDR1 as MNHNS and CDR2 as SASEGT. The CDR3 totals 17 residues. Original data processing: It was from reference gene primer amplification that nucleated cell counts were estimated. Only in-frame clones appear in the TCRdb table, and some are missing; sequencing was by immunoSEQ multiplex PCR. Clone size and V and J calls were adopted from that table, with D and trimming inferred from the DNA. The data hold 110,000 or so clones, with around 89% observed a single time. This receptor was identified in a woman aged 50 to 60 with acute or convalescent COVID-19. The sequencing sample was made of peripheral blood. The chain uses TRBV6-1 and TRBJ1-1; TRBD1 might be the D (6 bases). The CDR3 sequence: CASSATDSPGWYTEAFF. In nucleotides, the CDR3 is TGTGCCAGCAGTGCCACGGACAGCCCAGGATGGTACACTGAAGCTTTCTTT.